This TCR beta chain was profiled in a study of T-cell memory formation after mild COVID-19. General study findings and limits: Researchers found some responding clones in pre-infection memory, a sign that cross-reactive memory joined. Contracting clones localized mainly to CM and EM when CD4+ and mainly to EMRA when CD8+.

The CDR3 has 14 amino acids. Germline V gene lookup returns CDR1 MNHEY and CDR2 SVGEGT. The ends were cut back, 5 bases at V and 3 bases at J, with 10 bases in the middle. TCRdb redid the calling of the 5' RACE reads with MiXCR, one entry per CDR3 protein. The sample carries about 180,000 distinct CDR3 sequences, roughly 20% recorded once. Only a few counts were recorded for this clonotype. As yet, its antigen is unknown. Sequenced sample: PBMCs or a T cell subset sorted from them (not recorded which). The chain is built from TRBV6-2 or TRBV6-3 and TRBJ2-2; D perhaps matches TRBD2 (6 bases). The source is a man younger than 30 who had mild COVID-19 (a few samples of this study predate the infection). Cell type and time point are not known. The CDR3 coding sequence is TGTGCCAGCAGTCGGGACTGGGACACCGGGGAGCTGTTTTTT. Its protein is CASSRDWDTGELFF.